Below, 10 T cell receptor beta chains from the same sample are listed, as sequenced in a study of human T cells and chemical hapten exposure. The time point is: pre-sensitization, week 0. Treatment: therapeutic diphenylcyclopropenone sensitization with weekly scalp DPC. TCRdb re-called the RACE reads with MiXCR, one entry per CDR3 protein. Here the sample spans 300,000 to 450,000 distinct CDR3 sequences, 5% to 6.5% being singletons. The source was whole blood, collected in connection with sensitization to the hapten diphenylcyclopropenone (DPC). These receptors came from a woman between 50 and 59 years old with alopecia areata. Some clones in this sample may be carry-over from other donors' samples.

CDR3 amino acids: CASSLVSGDLGRYTF. CDR3 DNA sequence: TGTGCCAGCAGCTTGGTTTCAGGGGATTTGGGGCGCTACACCTTC. The chain couples TRBV3-1 to TRBJ1-2; a possible D gene is TRBD1 (6 bases). Germline loops: CDR1 LGHDT, CDR2 YNNKEL (reference sequence). Trimming left V 5 bases short and J 9 bases short, with 22 bases between. This CDR3 is 15 amino acids long.

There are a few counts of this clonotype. CDR3: CAVTGGRSGNTIYF. The CDR3 coding sequence is TGTGCCGTTACAGGGGGCCGCTCTGGAAACACCATATATTTT. This sequence joins TRBV2 and TRBJ1-3; 9 positions match TRBD1. Germline V CDR1 and CDR2: SNHLY, FYNNEI. With V trimmed by 11 bases and J by 0 bases, 5 bases remained unmatched. The CDR3 spans 14 residues.

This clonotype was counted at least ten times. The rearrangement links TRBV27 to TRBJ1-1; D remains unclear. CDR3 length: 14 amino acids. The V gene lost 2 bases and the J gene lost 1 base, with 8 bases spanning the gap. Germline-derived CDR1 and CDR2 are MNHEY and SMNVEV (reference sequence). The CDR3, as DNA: TGTGCCAGCAGTTTAAGCCACGCGAACACTGAAGCTTTCTTT. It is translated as CASSLSHANTEAFF.

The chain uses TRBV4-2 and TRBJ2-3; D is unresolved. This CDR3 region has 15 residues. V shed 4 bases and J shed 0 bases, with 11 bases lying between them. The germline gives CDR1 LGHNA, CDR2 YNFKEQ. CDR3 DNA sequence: TGTGCCAGCAGCCCTCAGGAATCCAGCACAGATACGCAGTATTTT. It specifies CASSPQESSTDTQYF.

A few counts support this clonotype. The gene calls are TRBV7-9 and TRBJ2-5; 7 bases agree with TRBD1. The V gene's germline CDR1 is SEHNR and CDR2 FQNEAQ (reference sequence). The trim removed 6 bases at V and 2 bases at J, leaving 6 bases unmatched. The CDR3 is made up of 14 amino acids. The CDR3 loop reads CASRSRQGQETQYF. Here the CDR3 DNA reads TGTGCCAGCAGGTCCCGACAGGGACAAGAGACCCAGTACTTC.

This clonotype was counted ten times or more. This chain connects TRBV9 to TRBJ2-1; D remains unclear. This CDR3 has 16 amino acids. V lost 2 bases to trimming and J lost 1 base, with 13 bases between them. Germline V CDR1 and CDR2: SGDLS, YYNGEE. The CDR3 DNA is TGTGCCAGCAGCGTGCGAGGAGACCTATCCTACAATGAGCAGTTCTTC. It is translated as CASSVRGDLSYNEQFF.

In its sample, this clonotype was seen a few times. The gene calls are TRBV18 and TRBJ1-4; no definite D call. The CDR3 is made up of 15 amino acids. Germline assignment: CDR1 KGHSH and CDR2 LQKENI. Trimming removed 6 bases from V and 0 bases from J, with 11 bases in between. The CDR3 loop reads CASSQGLATNEKLFF. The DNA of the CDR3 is TGTGCCAGCTCCCAAGGACTCGCAACTAATGAAAAACTGTTTTTT.

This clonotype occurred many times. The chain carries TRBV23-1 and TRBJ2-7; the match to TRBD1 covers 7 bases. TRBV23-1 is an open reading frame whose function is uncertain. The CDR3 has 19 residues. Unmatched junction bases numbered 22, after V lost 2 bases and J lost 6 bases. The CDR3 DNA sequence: TGCGCCAGCAGTCAAACCGTATCTTGTCGACAGGGCAGGTCCGGCGAGCAGTACTTC. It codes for CASSQTVSCRQGRSGEQYF.

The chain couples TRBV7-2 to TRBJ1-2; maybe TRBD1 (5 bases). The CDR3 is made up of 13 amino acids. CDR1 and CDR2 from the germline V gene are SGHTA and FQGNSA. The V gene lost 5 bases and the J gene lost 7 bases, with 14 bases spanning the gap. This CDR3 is CASSLDSLIGYTF. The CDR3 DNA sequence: TGTGCCAGCAGCCTAGACAGCCTCATTGGCTACACCTTC. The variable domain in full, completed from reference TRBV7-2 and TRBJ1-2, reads GAGVSQSPSNKVTEKGKDVELRCDPISGHTALYWYRQSLGQGLEFLIYFQGNSAPDKSGLPSDRFSAERTGGSVSTLTIQRTQQEDSAVYLCASSLDSLIGYTFGSGTRLTVV.

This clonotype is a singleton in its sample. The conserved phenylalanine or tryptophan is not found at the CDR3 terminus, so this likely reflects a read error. CDR3: CASSSPRGTQYL. Written as DNA, the CDR3 is TGTGCCAGCAGTTCCCCTCGGGGGACCCAGTACCTC. This chain joins TRBV12-3 or TRBV12-4 and TRBJ2-5; TRBD2 is a possible D gene (5 bases). V gave up 4 bases and J gave up 7 bases, with 10 bases separating them. CDR3 length equals 12 residues.